One sample yielded the 22 T cell receptor beta chains listed below, sequenced in a study of blood T cell repertoires in COVID-19 (dated by TCRdb to about 2020). The library was built by means of the immunoSEQ multiplex PCR assay. The table comes from immuneACCESS by way of TCRdb, which keeps in-frame sequences with V and J called. Part of the clones is missing from these tables; in studies checked, under half for an unresolved V gene and the rest for unknown reasons. The sample has about 83,000 clones on record, approximately 86% of them singletons. Of the sample, around 7.3% falls within the top ten clones. The sequenced sample was peripheral blood. These receptors all come from a man aged 80 or over with active or convalescent COVID-19.

This chain connects TRBV7-6 to TRBJ1-2, with a tentative D call TRBD1 (6 bases). V lost 5 bases and J 8 bases, leaving 21 bases between the germline ends. The CDR3 totals 15 residues. Germline V gives CDR1 SGHVS, CDR2 FNYEAQ. This chain's CDR3 is CASSPDGQSYSGYTF. CDR3 sequence (DNA): TGTGCCAGCAGCCCAGACGGACAGTCCTACTCCGGCTACACCTTC.

The genes are TRBV6-4 and TRBJ2-5; D is unresolved. V lost 3 bases, J lost 5 bases, and 13 bases lay in between. The germline gives CDR1 MRHNA, CDR2 SNTAGT. The CDR3 is 14 amino acids. The CDR3 spells CASSERPGGETQYF. CDR3 bases: TGTGCCAGCAGTGAGCGGCCGGGTGGGGAGACCCAGTACTTC.

In its sample, this clone was seen a few times. The V gene is TRBV11-2, the J gene TRBJ2-5; 9 nucleotides agree with TRBD2. J was trimmed by 5 bases and V by 3 bases; bases with no gene match: 4. The germline V gene encodes CDR1 SGHAT and CDR2 FQNNGV. The CDR3 loop spans 14 amino acids. CDR3 bases: TGTGCCAGCAGCTTGCCCCTAGCGGGGGAGACCCAGTACTTC. It yields the protein CASSLPLAGETQYF.

The chain carries TRBV5-1 and TRBJ2-5; a possible D gene is TRBD1 (6 bases). CDR1 is SGHRS and CDR2 is YFSETQ in the germline V gene. V was shortened by 9 bases and J by 3 bases, with 15 bases between the two germline ends. The CDR3 runs 13 residues. CDR3 nucleotide sequence: TGCGCCACACTCGCGGCAGGGGAAGAGACCCAGTACTTC. The encoded protein is CATLAAGEETQYF.

The gene calls are TRBV24-1 and TRBJ2-1; TRBD2 matches 13 bases. V dropped 4 bases and J dropped 7; count of bases not matched to a gene: 9. The CDR3 loop spans 17 amino acids. Germline CDR1 KGHDR, CDR2 SFDVKD. In DNA form, the CDR3 reads TGTGCCACCAGTGAGGCGACCGGGACTAGCGGGATGAATGAGCAGTTCTTC. It codes for CATSEATGTSGMNEQFF.

This chain uses TRBV5-1 with TRBJ1-5; no clear D. CDR3 length: 15 residues. Germline V gene data show CDR1 as SGHRS and CDR2 as YFSETQ. V was pared by 0 bases and J by 3 bases, with 10 bases between. CDR3 nucleotides: TGCGCCAGCAGCTTGGACGGCCAGGCCAATCAGCCCCAGCATTTT. It translates to CASSLDGQANQPQHF.

This clone is a singleton in its sample. The same CDR3 arises from other DNA sequences in this sample as well. The chain combines TRBV18 with TRBJ1-1, with D perhaps matching TRBD1 (6 bases). The CDR3 totals 15 residues. V gave up 3 bases and J gave up 4 bases, with 15 bases separating them. The V gene's germline CDR1 is KGHSH and CDR2 LQKENI. CDR3 bases: TGTGCCAGCTCACCTCCGGGACCACAGGGCACTGAAGCTTTCTTT. Residues: CASSPPGPQGTEAFF.

The rearrangement uses TRBV10-3 and TRBJ1-1; 7 bases fit TRBD1. The CDR3 has 14 amino acids. V lost 9 bases to trimming and J lost 1 base; unmatched junction nucleotides: 8. CDR1 ENHRY and CDR2 SYGVKD come from the germline V gene. The CDR3: CAIWTGTENTEAFF. As DNA, the CDR3 is TGTGCCATTTGGACCGGGACAGAGAACACTGAAGCTTTCTTT.

The rearrangement uses TRBV7-6 and TRBJ2-1, with TRBD1 matching 11 bases. The V gene end was trimmed by 0 bases and the J gene end by 8 bases; junction bases not matched to a gene: 3. Germline V gives CDR1 SGHVS, CDR2 FNYEAQ. This CDR3 has 15 residues. The CDR3 sequence is CASSLAGQGAYEQFF. The CDR3 coding sequence is TGTGCCAGCAGCTTAGCAGGACAGGGGGCATATGAGCAGTTCTTC.

This chain joins TRBV30 and TRBJ2-1; 15 nucleotides match TRBD2. Germline V gives CDR1 GTSNPN, CDR2 SVGIG (reference sequence). This CDR3 is built from 17 residues. V lost 3 bases, J lost 7 bases, and 10 bases stayed unmatched. The DNA for the CDR3 is TGTGCCTGGAGCTTAGGAAGGGGACTAGCGGGAGGTAATGAGCAGTTCTTC. Its protein is CAWSLGRGLAGGNEQFF.

CDR3 in amino acids: CASSFGRENTEAFF. The CDR3 DNA follows: TGCGCCAGCAGCTTCGGCAGGGAGAACACTGAAGCTTTCTTT. The rearrangement uses TRBV5-1 and TRBJ1-1; D is possibly TRBD1 (5 bases). The V end was cut by 2 bases, the J end by 1 base, with 9 bases between. This CDR3 spans 14 amino acids. Germline CDR1 SGHRS, CDR2 YFSETQ.

A single count supports this clone. The chain employs TRBV19 and TRBJ2-1, with 10 bases aligning to TRBD2. Germline trimming cut 6 bases from V and 5 bases from J; bases unmatched to any gene: 1. The CDR3 runs 13 residues. CDR1 LNHDA and CDR2 SQIVND come from the germline V gene (reference sequence). CDR3 in amino acids: CASRLAGNNEQFF. In nucleotides, the CDR3 is TGTGCCAGTAGACTAGCGGGGAACAATGAGCAGTTCTTC.

The rearrangement uses TRBV19 and TRBJ2-7; tentatively, D is TRBD2 (5 bases). The CDR3 runs 10 residues. Trimming left V 11 bases short and J 3 bases short, with 8 bases between. Germline CDR1 is LNHDA and CDR2 is SQIVND (reference sequence). The CDR3: CAPSSYEQYV. In DNA form, the CDR3 reads TGTGCCCCTAGCAGCTACGAGCAGTACGTC.

The chain combines TRBV21-1 with TRBJ1-1. TRBV21-1 is termed a pseudogene. The CDR3 loop spans 17 amino acids. The CDR3 region is CASSKNIGRGMNTEAFF. CDR3 nucleotide sequence: TGTGCCAGCAGCAAAAATATCGGGAGGGGGATGAACACTGAAGCTTTCTTT.

V usage is TRBV5-4 and J usage is TRBJ1-1, with D perhaps TRBD1 (6 bases). The germline gives CDR1 SGHNT, CDR2 YYREEE (reference sequence). The CDR3 has 16 residues. V gave up 4 bases and J gave up 1 base, with 17 bases separating them. Here the CDR3 reads CASSNRSTGKNTEAFF. The DNA of the CDR3 is TGTGCCAGCAGCAATCGTAGTACAGGGAAGAACACTGAAGCTTTCTTT.

The rearrangement links TRBV18 to TRBJ1-2, with TRBD1 identical over 7 bases. The CDR3 extends over 15 amino acids. Germline lookup yields CDR1 KGHSH and CDR2 LQKENI. V was clipped by 0 bases and J by 8 bases; unmatched bases: 9. The DNA for the CDR3 is TGTGCCAGCTCACCACCGTGGGACAGTCCCCGGGGCTACACCTTC. Amino acids: CASSPPWDSPRGYTF.

This chain joins TRBV5-6 and TRBJ1-1, with 7 bases matching TRBD1. Unmatched junction bases numbered 5, after V lost 4 bases and J lost 5 bases. CDR3 size: 13 residues. Germline V lookup: CDR1 SGHDT, CDR2 YYEEEE. CDR3 sequence: CASSRTGWTEAFF. In DNA, the CDR3 is TGTGCCAGCAGCAGGACAGGTTGGACTGAAGCTTTCTTT. The full variable domain, rest sourced from reference TRBV5-6 and TRBJ1-1, is DAGVTQSPTHLIKTRGQQVTLRCSPKSGHDTVSWYQQALGQGPQFIFQYYEEEERQRGNFPDRFSGHQFPNYSSELNVNALLLGDSALYLCASSRTGWTEAFFGQGTRLTVV.

The V gene is TRBV30, the J gene TRBJ1-1; a weak D match, TRBD1 (5 bases). Germline CDR1 and CDR2: GTSNPN and SVGIG (reference sequence). The CDR3 runs 12 residues. The ends were cut back, 1 base at V and 11 bases at J, with 14 bases in the middle. CDR3 nucleotide sequence: TGTGCCTGGAGTGCGGACGGGGGTGGGGCTTTCTTT. Translation gives CAWSADGGGAFF.

V gene TRBV7-2 combines with J gene TRBJ2-5, with D maybe TRBD2 (6 bases). The CDR3 spans 13 residues. The germline V gene encodes CDR1 SGHTA and CDR2 FQGNSA. V was clipped by 5 bases and J by 1 base, with 8 bases between them. Here the CDR3 DNA reads TGTGCCAGCAGCCGGGGGTTCCAAGAGACCCAGTACTTC. This gives the protein CASSRGFQETQYF.

The J gene is TRBJ1-3, the V gene TRBV10-3; D is perhaps TRBD1 (6 bases). CDR1 is ENHRY, CDR2 SYGVKD, per germline. The CDR3 totals 14 residues. V lost 10 bases and J lost 0, with 13 bases in between. The CDR3 nucleotides are TGTGCCACCCGGGACATCCGCTCTGGAAACACCATATATTTT. It translates to CATRDIRSGNTIYF.

The chain has TRBV6-5 and TRBJ1-4; 7 bases fit TRBD1. V dropped 0 bases and J dropped 7; count of bases not matched to a gene: 5. The germline V gene encodes CDR1 MNHEY and CDR2 SVGAGI. The CDR3 is made up of 15 amino acids. The CDR3 loop reads CASSYSGGTGEKLFF. CDR3 sequence (DNA): TGTGCCAGCAGTTACTCAGGGGGCACGGGTGAAAAACTGTTTTTT.

This chain joins TRBV27 and TRBJ1-4; 7 nucleotides line up with TRBD1. The CDR3 is 14 residues long. Germline V gene sequence: CDR1 MNHEY, CDR2 SMNVEV (reference sequence). The trim removed 3 bases at V and 4 bases at J, leaving 2 bases unmatched. CDR3 sequence: CASSLGQSNEKLFF. The CDR3 bases are TGTGCCAGCAGTTTGGGACAGAGTAATGAAAAACTGTTTTTT.